Each of the 20 T cell receptor beta chains below was sequenced from the same sample in a study of radiotherapy plus CTLA-4 blockade in lung cancer. Here immunoSEQ multiplex PCR was the method, and the copy in TCRdb shows in-frame clones only, minus some. The sample shows around 72,000 clones, approximately 78% of them seen only once. The sequencing here drew on peripheral blood, taken from a patient treated with radiotherapy plus ipilimumab. The receptors here all came from a human donor with non-small cell lung cancer who had a complete response to radiotherapy plus ipilimumab.

The chain is built from TRBV2 and TRBJ2-1, with TRBD2 identical over 7 bases. The germline V gene encodes CDR1 SNHLY and CDR2 FYNNEI. V lost 7 bases to trimming and J lost 3 bases; unmatched junction nucleotides: 18. The CDR3 has 18 amino acids. The CDR3 DNA follows: TGTGCCAGCAATAGGGTAGGGGAAATAGGCGGGAGCTACAATGAGCAGTTCTTC. It codes for CASNRVGEIGGSYNEQFF.

V usage is TRBV7-2 and J usage is TRBJ1-1; 7 bases align to TRBD1. Germline V gives CDR1 SGHTA, CDR2 FQGNSA. This CDR3 spans 14 amino acids. The ends lost 5 bases at V and 3 bases at J; junction bases unmatched: 6. The CDR3 spells CASSVQGSYTEAFF. The CDR3 region has the DNA TGTGCCAGCAGCGTACAGGGGTCTTACACTGAAGCTTTCTTT.

This clone occurred a few times. The same CDR3 can be traced to other DNA sequences in this sample. This rearrangement joins TRBV27 to TRBJ1-1; a weak D match, TRBD1 (5 bases). The CDR3 runs to 13 residues. Trimming pared 6 bases from V and 4 bases from J, leaving 12 bases between. Germline CDR1 is MNHEY and CDR2 is SMNVEV (reference sequence). In nucleotides, the CDR3 is TGTGCCAGCAGCCCGGGGGGTGTCACTGAAGCTTTCTTT. It yields the protein CASSPGGVTEAFF.

The chain recombines TRBV7-2 with TRBJ2-2; D remains ambiguous. The CDR3 extends over 15 amino acids. Trimming removed 5 bases from V and 4 bases from J, with 14 bases in between. The germline V gene has CDR1 SGHTA and CDR2 FQGNSA. CDR3 coding DNA: TGTGCCAGCAGCCCTGTGTTCTCCACCACCGGGGAGCTGTTTTTT. It translates to CASSPVFSTTGELFF. Looking up the rest from reference TRBV7-2 and TRBJ2-2 gives the full variable domain: GAGVSQSPSNKVTEKGKDVELRCDPISGHTALYWYRQSLGQGLEFLIYFQGNSAPDKSGLPSDRFSAERTGGSVSTLTIQRTQQEDSAVYLCASSPVFSTTGELFFGEGSRLTVL.

The chain combines TRBV7-2 with TRBJ2-1; TRBD2 matches at 12 bases. The CDR3 is 15 amino acids. The germline V gene encodes CDR1 SGHTA and CDR2 FQGNSA. V dropped 5 bases and J dropped 3; count of bases not matched to a gene: 2. As DNA, the CDR3 is TGTGCCAGCAGCCCGACTAGCGGGGGCTACAATGAGCAGTTCTTC. Residues: CASSPTSGGYNEQFF.

The chain recombines TRBV11-2 with TRBJ2-1; D remains unclear. V was clipped by 4 bases and J by 4 bases, with 5 bases between them. The germline V gene has CDR1 SGHAT and CDR2 FQNNGV. This CDR3 region has 12 residues. CDR3 region: CASSSKYNEQFF. In DNA, the CDR3 is TGTGCCAGCAGCTCGAAGTACAATGAGCAGTTCTTC. The whole variable domain, filled in from reference TRBV11-2 and TRBJ2-1, reads EAGVAQSPRYKIIEKRQSVAFWCNPISGHATLYWYQQILGQGPKLLIQFQNNGVVDDSQLPKDRFSAERLKGVDSTLKIQPAKLEDSAVYLCASSSKYNEQFFGPGTRLTVL.

As concerns this clone: The junction does not match germline at one end; this may be a read error. This chain links TRBV7-2 with TRBJ1-1; 7 bases map to TRBD1. The CDR3 is 14 residues long. In germline, CDR1 is SGHTA, CDR2 FQGNSA. CDR3 nucleotides: TGTGCCAGCAGCGAACAGGGGACGAACCCTGAAGCTTTCTTT. As protein: CASSEQGTNPEAFF. The full variable domain, completed using reference TRBV7-2 and TRBJ1-1, is GAGVSQSPSNKVTEKGKDVELRCDPISGHTALYWYRQSLGQGLEFLIYFQGNSAPDKSGLPSDRFSAERTGGSVSTLTIQRTQQEDSAVYLCASSEQGTNPEAFFGQGTRLTVV.

J is TRBJ2-3 and V is TRBV6-5; 10 bases agree with TRBD2. The length of the CDR3 is 14 residues. Germline loops: CDR1 MNHEY, CDR2 SVGAGI. Germline trimming cut 6 bases from V and 7 bases from J; bases unmatched to any gene: 7. CDR3 residues: CASSLAGVVNTQYF. The CDR3 DNA follows: TGTGCCAGCAGCCTAGCGGGAGTGGTAAATACGCAGTATTTT.

The rearrangement uses TRBV10-3 and TRBJ2-3, with 9 bases identical to TRBD2. In germline, CDR1 is ENHRY, CDR2 SYGVKD. The V segment lost 7 bases and the J segment 4 bases; nucleotides outside the gene matches: 15. This CDR3 spans 17 amino acids. CDR3: CAINPSGVILGSDTQYF. CDR3 DNA sequence: TGTGCCATCAACCCTAGCGGGGTCATCCTGGGCTCAGATACGCAGTATTTT.

The CDR3, as DNA: TGTGCCAGCAGTTCTGGACTAGCGGGAGACCTTAGCAACACCGGGGAGCTGTTTTTT. This gives the protein CASSSGLAGDLSNTGELFF. The rearrangement uses TRBV11-3 and TRBJ2-2, with 13 bases fitting TRBD2. The CDR3 is made up of 19 amino acids. V was clipped by 6 bases and J by 2 bases; unmatched bases: 12. The germline gives CDR1 SGHNT, CDR2 YENEEA.

The chain uses TRBV7-9 and TRBJ2-5; the match to TRBD2 covers 8 bases. This CDR3 has 16 residues. The germline CDR1 and CDR2 sequences are SEHNR and FQNEAQ (reference sequence). The J segment lost 2 bases and the V segment lost 7 bases, leaving 12 bases of the junction unmatched. CDR3 DNA sequence: TGTGCCAGCAACCCCTCCGGGGGGGCCGGACAAGAGACCCAGTACTTC. It encodes CASNPSGGAGQETQYF.

The gene calls are TRBV7-8 and TRBJ2-2; D perhaps matches TRBD1 (6 bases). Trimming shortened V by 6 bases and J by 0 bases, and 8 bases separated the two germline ends. The CDR3 sequence is 14 residues long. CDR1 SGHVS and CDR2 FQNEAQ come from the germline V gene. CDR3: CASRQGANTGELFF. CDR3 coding DNA: TGTGCCAGCAGACAGGGTGCGAACACCGGGGAGCTGTTTTTT.

This clone appeared once. J is TRBJ2-3 and V is TRBV10-3; either TRBD1 or TRBD2 may fit D (5 bases each). V gave up 6 bases and J gave up 5 bases, with 15 bases separating them. The CDR3 spans 14 residues. CDR1 and CDR2 from the germline V gene are ENHRY and SYGVKD. In DNA, the CDR3 is TGTGCCATCAGGGGGGACGGGACGGGAGATACGCAGTATTTT. Translating gives CAIRGDGTGDTQYF.

V and J are TRBV27 and TRBJ1-1; unclear D gene. There are 16 residues in the CDR3. Trimming took off 0 bases at V and 2 bases at J, with 13 bases between the two ends. The V gene's germline CDR1 is MNHEY and CDR2 SMNVEV (reference sequence). As DNA, the CDR3 is TGTGCCAGCAGTTTATCGGCTCTTCGGCAAAACACTGAAGCTTTCTTT. Its protein is CASSLSALRQNTEAFF.

The chain has TRBV5-6 and TRBJ1-1, with D tentatively TRBD1 (6 bases). The germline V gene has CDR1 SGHDT and CDR2 YYEEEE. V was pared by 0 bases and J by 0 bases, with 12 bases between. CDR3 length: 16 residues. As DNA, the CDR3 is TGTGCCAGCAGCTTGGAGGGGGTCCGTGTGAACACTGAAGCTTTCTTT. Translating gives CASSLEGVRVNTEAFF.

The chain is built from TRBV5-4 and TRBJ2-5; a possible D gene is TRBD1 (6 bases). With 4 bases removed from V and 1 base from J, the gap between germline ends came to 11 bases. The CDR3 is 14 amino acids. From germline, CDR1 is SGHNT and CDR2 YYREEE (reference sequence). The CDR3 sequence: CASSPPQGQETQYF. The CDR3 coding sequence is TGTGCCAGCAGCCCGCCACAGGGCCAAGAGACCCAGTACTTC. The complete variable domain, with remaining parts taken from reference TRBV5-4 and TRBJ2-5, reads ETGVTQSPTHLIKTRGQQVTLRCSSQSGHNTVSWYQQALGQGPQFIFQYYREEENGRGNFPPRFSGLQFPNYSSELNVNALELDDSALYLCASSPPQGQETQYFGPGTRLLVL.

The chain's CDR3 is CASSQLGVRQPQHF. The CDR3, as DNA: TGCGCCAGCAGCCAGCTGGGAGTCCGTCAGCCCCAGCATTTT. The chain uses TRBV4-1 and TRBJ1-5; no reliable D call. Trimming took 3 bases from V and 6 from J, leaving 12 bases between them. This CDR3 has 14 amino acids. Per germline, CDR1 MGHRA and CDR2 YSYEKL.

This chain uses TRBV19 with TRBJ1-1; D is perhaps TRBD1 (6 bases). The CDR3 is 15 amino acids. Per the germline V gene, CDR1 is LNHDA and CDR2 is SQIVND (reference sequence). With 4 bases removed from V and 0 bases from J, the gap between germline ends came to 12 bases. The DNA for the CDR3 is TGTGCCAGTAGTAACGGACAGACTCTGAACACTGAAGCTTTCTTT. Its protein is CASSNGQTLNTEAFF.

The CDR3 is CASSPEGMRATGYTF. CDR3 DNA: TGTGCCAGCAGCCCAGAGGGGATGAGGGCTACTGGCTACACCTTC. The V call is TRBV11-2, the J call TRBJ1-2, with a tentative D call TRBD1 (5 bases). CDR3 size: 15 residues. Trimming took 5 bases from V and 7 from J, leaving 20 bases between them. CDR1 SGHAT and CDR2 FQNNGV come from the germline V gene.

This chain connects TRBV7-9 to TRBJ2-5; 11 bases are a match to TRBD1. CDR1 is SEHNR and CDR2 is FQNEAQ in the germline V gene (reference sequence). This CDR3 comprises 15 residues. V was pared by 4 bases and J by 4 bases, with 5 bases of the junction left unmatched. The CDR3 protein is CASSSGDRGIETQYF. In DNA, the CDR3 is TGTGCCAGCAGCTCAGGGGACAGGGGGATAGAGACCCAGTACTTC.